This TCR beta chain was sequenced in a study of control samples from healthy donors and cancer patients. Some clones are missing from TCRdb's copy, which holds only in-frame ones; the method was immunoSEQ multiplex PCR. The sample has more than 95,000 clones; roughly nine tenths are singletons. Sequencing used PBMCs. The clonotype comes from a woman aged 45-59 years with colorectal cancer.

The CDR3 nucleotides are TGCGCCAGCAGCTTGTTTGCGGGGGCAGGAAACACCATATATTTT. Protein sequence: CASSLFAGAGNTIYF. This chain joins TRBV5-1 and TRBJ1-3; D may be TRBD1 (6 bases). This CDR3 comprises 15 residues. Germline CDR1 and CDR2: SGHRS and YFSETQ. V lost 1 base, J lost 4 bases, and 12 bases lay in between.